This is a list of T cell receptor beta chains from one sample in a study of control samples from healthy donors and cancer patients. Libraries were prepared by immunoSEQ multiplex PCR; TCRdb keeps only in-frame clonotypes and omits some of them. The sample holds about 40,000 clones; roughly 92% are singletons and the top ten take about 3.5%. Sequencing was done on a sample of blood. The receptor source for this set is a woman in her forties or fifties in good health. Both conserved end residues are part of each CDR3. Fields, in order: clone size, V gene, J gene, D gene, CDR3 DNA, CDR3 protein. The D gene is left open where the match is weak. Only some rows state a clone size, as once, few, many or a class for expanded clones.

>.|TRBV7-2|TRBJ1-4|.
TGTGCCAGCAGCCCCGAACCAGCAACTAATGAAAAACTGTTTTTT
CASSPEPATNEKLFF
>.|TRBV6-6|TRBJ1-4|.
TGTGCCAGCAGTCTCGGGGCTCTGAGCTCAACTAATGAAAAACTGTTTTTT
CASSLGALSSTNEKLFF
>.|TRBV15|TRBJ1-3|.
TGTGCCACCAGCACGGGACACAGAAACACCATATATTTT
CATSTGHRNTIYF
>.|TRBV9|TRBJ1-1|.
TGTGCCAGCCGAGGGGACGCTAATAGGGCTTTCTTT
CASRGDANRAFF
>once|TRBV5-5|TRBJ1-6|TRBD1
TGTGCCAGCAGCTTTCTCCAGGGGGGTTCACCCCTCCACTTT
CASSFLQGGSPLHF
>once|TRBV19|TRBJ1-5|TRBD1
TGTGCCAGTAGCACCGAACAGGGGCGTCAGCCCCAGCATTTT
CASSTEQGRQPQHF
>.|TRBV15|TRBJ1-1|.
TGTGCCACCAGCAGAGGCGGGCAGGGCCGGACTGAAGCTTTCTTT
CATSRGGQGRTEAFF
>.|TRBV28|TRBJ1-1|.
TGTGCCAGCAGTCTCTGGGGTAATGAAGCTTTCTTT
CASSLWGNEAFF
>.|TRBV11-2|TRBJ2-7|TRBD1
TGTGCCAGCAGCCCGGGGAGGACAGGGGTCTCCTACGAGCAGTACTTC
CASSPGRTGVSYEQYF
>.|TRBV5-1|TRBJ1-6|.
TGCGCCAGCAGCTTAGGGATAATGGAATCACCCCTCCACTTT
CASSLGIMESPLHF
>.|TRBV27|TRBJ1-5|.
TGTGCCAGCAGGGGGATGGGGGCGAGTCAGCCCCAGCATTTT
CASRGMGASQPQHF
>.|TRBV3-1/TRBV3-2|TRBJ1-2|.
TGTGCCAGCAGCCAACGGGAGTTCTATGGCTACACCTTC
CASSQREFYGYTF
>few|TRBV5-6|TRBJ1-1|TRBD1
TGTGCCAGCTCCAAACAGGGGGCGATCACTGAAGCTTTCTTT
CASSKQGAITEAFF
>.|TRBV14|TRBJ2-1|TRBD1
TGTGCCAGCAGCCAAATTCGACAGGGGCAGTTCTTC
CASSQIRQGQFF
>.|TRBV2|TRBJ1-4|.
TGTGCCAGCAGTGCCGGCCAGCAACTTAATGAAAAACTGTTTTTT
CASSAGQQLNEKLFF
>.|TRBV21-1|TRBJ1-2|.
TGTGCCAGCAGCAAATCAGTCCCTTATGGCTACACCTTC
CASSKSVPYGYTF
>.|TRBV15|TRBJ1-4|TRBD1
TGTGCCACCAGTACCCAGGGGGCTCGAACTAATGAAAAACTGTTTTTT
CATSTQGARTNEKLFF
>.|TRBV9|TRBJ1-1|.
TGTGCCAGCAGCGTTACCGGACGTACTCCGAACACTGAAGCTTTCTTT
CASSVTGRTPNTEAFF
>.|TRBV6-5|TRBJ1-6|TRBD1
TGTGCCAGCAGCGGGACAGGGTCGGCAAATTCACCCCTCCACTTT
CASSGTGSANSPLHF
>.|TRBV28|TRBJ2-7|.
TGTGCCAGCAGCGTTCGGGTTCCCCGCGAGCAGTACTTC
CASSVRVPREQYF
>.|TRBV5-1|TRBJ1-1|.
TGCGCCAGCAGCTTGGGACACACGAACCAGAACACTGAAGCTTTCTTT
CASSLGHTNQNTEAFF
>.|TRBV10-3|TRBJ1-2|.
TGTGCCATCAGTGAGTCTCCCGCGGGGGGCTCCTATGGCTACACCTTC
CAISESPAGGSYGYTF
>.|TRBV7-9|TRBJ1-2|.
TGTGCCAGCAGCTTAGCTTCTGCACCAGCTAACTATGGCTACACCTTC
CASSLASAPANYGYTF
>few|TRBV5-6|TRBJ1-2|.
TGTGCCAGCAGGCCCCCCCCAAAGTTTACTAACTATGGCTACACCTTC
CASRPPPKFTNYGYTF
>.|TRBV19|TRBJ1-2|.
TGTGCCAGTAGTGGGGCGGACATCGTGGTGAGCTATGGCTACACCTTC
CASSGADIVVSYGYTF
>.|TRBV10-2|TRBJ2-2|.
TGCGCCAGCAGTGTCCGGTTGAACACCGGGGAGCTGTTTTTT
CASSVRLNTGELFF
>.|TRBV28|TRBJ1-2|TRBD1
TGTGCCAGCAGTATACAGACAGGGACTAACTATGGCTACACCTTC
CASSIQTGTNYGYTF
>.|TRBV19|TRBJ1-2|TRBD1
TGTGCCAGTAGTAGACAGGGGGACGGCTACACCTTC
CASSRQGDGYTF
>.|TRBV27|TRBJ1-3|.
TGTGCCAGCAGTCGACGGGTAGGAAACACCATATATTTT
CASSRRVGNTIYF
>.|TRBV11-1|TRBJ1-1|.
TGTGCCAGCAGCTCCGAATGGCCTGAAGCTTTCTTT
CASSSEWPEAFF
>.|TRBV7-2|TRBJ2-7|.
TGTGCCAGCAGCCTAGGGGGGAGTGAGCAGTACTTC
CASSLGGSEQYF